The TCR beta chain described here comes from a study of CD8 T cells in Susac syndrome. The J segment lost 2 bases and the V segment lost 7 bases, leaving 4 bases of the junction unmatched. The CDR3 has 12 residues. CDR1 is SQVTM and CDR2 is ANQGSEA in the germline V gene. CD8+ and CD4+ blood T cells underwent TCR beta sequencing. FACS enriched CD8+ TEMRA cells, while bulk CD8+ and CD4+ were negatively isolated. Reverse transcription of about 0.45 to 1 ug RNA was performed with random hexamers. From the immunoSEQ multiplex PCR reads, TCRdb called clonotypes with MiXCR, one entry per CDR3 protein. The table includes some 190,000 distinct CDR3 sequences, 85% to 95% detected once.

This clonotype was sampled from a human donor in good health. Sequenced: CD4+ T cells from PBMCs. The V and J genes are TRBV29-1 and TRBJ2-7; 8 nucleotides agree with TRBD1. CDR3 DNA: TGCAGCGCTCGGACAGGGACCTACGAGCAGTACTTC. This sequence encodes CSARTGTYEQYF.